Each of the 28 T cell receptor beta chains below was sequenced from the same sample in a study of somatic mutations in cytotoxic T cells in rheumatoid arthritis. TCRdb keeps only in-frame clones here, not all; method: immunoSEQ multiplex PCR. The data show 7,500 to 10,000 clones, 75% to 80% seen once. The specimen was CD8+ T cells sorted from blood. The receptors come from an adult with rheumatoid arthritis.

The chain links TRBV4-1 to TRBJ2-1; the match to TRBD2 covers 8 bases. The CDR3 contains 15 residues. CDR1 MGHRA and CDR2 YSYEKL come from the germline V gene. Losses at the gene ends were 4 bases for V and 5 bases for J; bases not matched to a gene: 7. CDR3 region: CASSLSGRGHNEQFF. CDR3 DNA: TGCGCCAGCAGCCTCTCCGGGAGGGGCCACAATGAGCAGTTCTTC.

V is TRBV5-5 and J is TRBJ2-1; TRBD2 matches 8 bases. This CDR3 has 15 amino acids. Trimming at V came to 0 bases and at J to 7 bases, leaving 6 bases not matched to a gene. Per germline, CDR1 SGHKS and CDR2 YYEKEE (reference sequence). The CDR3: CASSLVSGSSNEQFF. The CDR3 DNA reads as TGTGCCAGCAGCTTGGTCAGCGGGAGCTCAAATGAGCAGTTCTTC.

This chain connects TRBV5-6 to TRBJ2-7, with 10 nucleotides matching TRBD1. V shed 6 bases, J shed 4 bases, and the junction held 16 bases outside the gene matches. Germline CDR1 reads SGHDT; CDR2 reads YYEEEE. The length of the CDR3 is 17 residues. CDR3 DNA sequence: TGTGCCAGCACCCCCTCGACCGGGACAGGGGATTTGTACGAGCAGTACTTC. It specifies CASTPSTGTGDLYEQYF.

V gene TRBV4-2 combines with J gene TRBJ2-1; 7 bases agree with TRBD1. With V trimmed by 1 base and J by 4 bases, 4 bases remained unmatched. The CDR3 is 15 residues long. Germline V lookup: CDR1 LGHNA, CDR2 YNFKEQ. The CDR3 DNA sequence: TGTGCCAGCAGCCAAGCCCGGGGACAGTACAATGAGCAGTTCTTC. As protein: CASSQARGQYNEQFF.

The chain employs TRBV4-3 and TRBJ2-1; 13 positions agree with TRBD2. Looked up from germline, CDR1 is LGHNA and CDR2 is YSLEER. This CDR3 contains 16 residues. V was pared by 0 bases and J by 13 bases, with 9 bases of the junction left unmatched. CDR3 sequence reads: CASSQDQTSGGATQFF. DNA of the CDR3: TGCGCCAGCAGCCAAGATCAAACTAGCGGGGGGGCTACTCAGTTCTTC.

The rearrangement joins TRBV6-1 to TRBJ2-7; a possible D gene is TRBD1 (6 bases). V was pared by 4 bases and J by 1 base, with 14 bases between. Germline assignment: CDR1 MNHNS and CDR2 SASEGT. There are 15 residues in the CDR3. The CDR3 region has the DNA TGTGCCAGCAGTGCTGAACCGGGACAATCCTACGAGCAGTACTTC. Amino acids: CASSAEPGQSYEQYF.

The chain couples TRBV18 to TRBJ1-3; 7 nucleotides match TRBD1. The length of the CDR3 is 15 residues. The germline CDR1 and CDR2 sequences are KGHSH and LQKENI. Germline trimming cut 3 bases from V and 0 bases from J; bases unmatched to any gene: 2. In DNA form, the CDR3 reads TGTGCCAGCTCACCTTGGGACAGCTCTGGAAACACCATATATTTT. Its translation: CASSPWDSSGNTIYF.

The chain carries TRBV27 and TRBJ2-4; no clear D. Germline CDR1 MNHEY, CDR2 SMNVEV (reference sequence). The ends were cut back, 5 bases at V and 7 bases at J, with 15 bases in the middle. The CDR3 consists of 14 residues. The CDR3: CASSPSLLENIQYF. CDR3 nucleotides: TGTGCCAGCAGTCCTTCCTTATTGGAGAACATTCAGTACTTC.

The J gene is TRBJ2-7, the V gene TRBV15, with D unclear. V lost 1 base, J lost 2 bases, and 9 bases lay in between. CDR3 size: 14 residues. Germline CDR1 is LNHNV and CDR2 is YYDKDF (reference sequence). CDR3 coding DNA: TGTGCCACCAGCAGAGCTACTACCCCCTACGAGCAGTACTTC. This gives the protein CATSRATTPYEQYF.

This clone was recorded once. The V call is TRBV5-8, the J call TRBJ1-3; D remains ambiguous. This CDR3 region has 15 residues. CDR1 and CDR2 from the germline V gene are SGHTS and YDEGEE. V dropped 6 bases and J dropped 4 bases, with 17 bases sitting between them. This CDR3 reads CASNRPAELGNTIYF. The DNA for the CDR3 is TGTGCCAGCAACCGGCCGGCTGAATTGGGAAACACCATATATTTT.

The chain is built from TRBV6-6 and TRBJ1-2; the match to TRBD1 covers 8 bases. CDR1 and CDR2 (germline): MNHNY, SVGAGI (reference sequence). J lost 7 bases, V lost 8 bases, and 12 bases had no gene match. The CDR3 has 14 amino acids. CDR3 sequence (DNA): TGTGCCAGCTTCCCAGGGGGCGAAAGGGGTGGCTACACCTTC. Encoded protein: CASFPGGERGGYTF.

The chain combines TRBV27 with TRBJ2-3, with D hard to call. Trimming cost V 3 bases and J 2 bases, with 9 bases left between them. The CDR3 sequence is 14 residues long. Germline V gives CDR1 MNHEY, CDR2 SMNVEV (reference sequence). The CDR3 reads CASSFRQNTDTQYF. CDR3 nucleotides: TGTGCCAGCAGTTTTCGGCAGAACACAGATACGCAGTATTTT.

This clone was observed once. The J gene is TRBJ2-4, the V gene TRBV7-8, with D possibly matching TRBD1 (5 bases). Germline V CDR1 and CDR2: SGHVS, FQNEAQ. The V end lost 4 bases, the J end lost 6 bases, and 10 bases lay between the germline ends. This CDR3 region has 13 residues. The CDR3 spells CASSSDRRNIQYF. Here the CDR3 DNA reads TGTGCCAGCAGCTCCGACAGAAGAAACATTCAGTACTTC.

The chain combines TRBV9 with TRBJ2-7; 12 bases match TRBD1. V lost 3 bases to trimming and J lost 5 bases; unmatched junction nucleotides: 0. The germline V gene encodes CDR1 SGDLS and CDR2 YYNGEE. The CDR3 spans 13 residues. CDR3 residues: CASSGDRGHEQYF. CDR3 DNA sequence: TGTGCCAGCAGCGGGGACAGGGGGCACGAGCAGTACTTC.

The V and J genes are TRBV5-1 and TRBJ2-7; D remains unclear. V dropped 0 bases and J dropped 0 bases, with 10 bases sitting between them. CDR3 length equals 15 residues. Looked up from germline, CDR1 is SGHRS and CDR2 is YFSETQ. The CDR3 region is CASSLGLFGSYEQYF. The CDR3 nucleotides read TGCGCCAGCAGCTTGGGGCTCTTCGGCTCCTACGAGCAGTACTTC.

V and J are TRBV13 and TRBJ1-1; 7 nucleotides align to TRBD1. Germline trimming cut 0 bases from V and 5 bases from J; bases unmatched to any gene: 3. This CDR3 region has 14 residues. Germline V gene lookup returns CDR1 PRHDT and CDR2 FYEKMQ (reference sequence). CDR3 bases: TGTGCCAGCAGCTTAGGAGGGGGCCTGACTGAAGCTTTCTTT. Its translation: CASSLGGGLTEAFF.

CDR3 coding DNA: TGCGCCAGCAGCCGGTGGTGGGGGGCGGTCCAAGAGACCCAGTACTTC. Its protein is CASSRWWGAVQETQYF. J is TRBJ2-5 and V is TRBV4-1; tentatively, D is TRBD1 or TRBD2 (6 bases each). The CDR3 covers 16 residues. Germline assignment: CDR1 MGHRA and CDR2 YSYEKL. Trimming took off 4 bases at V and 1 base at J, with 16 bases between the two ends.

The chain carries TRBV7-7 and TRBJ2-1; TRBD2 is a possible D gene (5 bases). The ends were cut back, 1 base at V and 6 bases at J, with 13 bases in the middle. The germline gives CDR1 SSHAT, CDR2 FNYEAQ (reference sequence). This CDR3 is built from 15 residues. CDR3 sequence reads: CASSLDRERGNEQFF. For the CDR3, the DNA is TGTGCCAGCAGCTTAGACCGGGAACGCGGCAATGAGCAGTTCTTC.

The chain has TRBV7-9 and TRBJ2-7; TRBD2 might be the D (7 bases). CDR3 length: 12 residues. The V end was cut by 9 bases, the J end by 5 bases, with 14 bases between. Germline V gives CDR1 SEHNR, CDR2 FQNEAQ (reference sequence). The CDR3 is CASTTGRDEQYF. CDR3 nucleotides: TGTGCCAGTACCACAGGGAGGGACGAGCAGTACTTC.

This chain connects TRBV6-4 to TRBJ2-2; maybe TRBD2 (5 bases). V was shortened by 7 bases and J by 1 base, with 16 bases between the two germline ends. This CDR3 spans 16 amino acids. From germline, CDR1 is MRHNA and CDR2 SNTAGT. This CDR3 is CASTTDGVGNTGELFF. Written as DNA, the CDR3 is TGTGCCAGCACCACGGACGGGGTCGGGAACACCGGGGAGCTGTTTTTT.

This sequence joins TRBV28 and TRBJ1-2; possibly TRBD1 for D (5 bases). CDR1 is MDHEN, CDR2 SYDVKM, per germline. With 5 bases removed from V and 8 bases from J, the gap between germline ends came to 18 bases. This CDR3 comprises 14 residues. In DNA form, the CDR3 reads TGTGCCAGCAGTAACTCGGGGGAGGGGCACGGCTACACCTTC. This encodes CASSNSGEGHGYTF.

The genes are TRBV4-1 and TRBJ2-3, with 14 bases that match TRBD2. Trimming cost V 4 bases and J 4 bases; bases outside gene matches: 4. Germline V gives CDR1 MGHRA, CDR2 YSYEKL. The CDR3 extends over 16 amino acids. CDR3 residues: CASSPRLAGGPDTQYF. CDR3 DNA: TGCGCCAGCAGCCCCCGACTAGCGGGAGGGCCAGATACGCAGTATTTT.

The chain is built from TRBV7-2 and TRBJ1-1; D ambiguous. V dropped 6 bases and J dropped 8 bases, with 13 bases sitting between them. The CDR3 length is 12 residues. CDR1 is SGHTA, CDR2 FQGNSA, per germline. The CDR3: CASSRSPTEAFF. As DNA, the CDR3 is TGTGCCAGCAGTCGAAGTCCCACCGAAGCTTTCTTT.

The chain combines TRBV6-5 with TRBJ1-6, with D maybe TRBD1 (6 bases). V was pared by 6 bases and J by 6 bases, with 15 bases between. This CDR3 is built from 15 residues. Germline CDR1 MNHEY, CDR2 SVGAGI. In DNA form, the CDR3 reads TGTGCCAGCAGACAGGGCCGTCGGGGTAATTCACCCCTCCACTTT. Its protein is CASRQGRRGNSPLHF.

This sequence joins TRBV7-3 and TRBJ1-2, with 8 bases aligning to TRBD1. Germline V gene data show CDR1 as SGHTA and CDR2 as FQGTGA. This CDR3 contains 13 residues. J was trimmed by 3 bases and V by 3 bases; bases with no gene match: 0. The CDR3 nucleotides read TGTGCCAGCAGCTTGACAGGGGACTATGGCTACACCTTC. Encoded protein: CASSLTGDYGYTF. The variable domain in full, with the rest retrieved from reference TRBV7-3 and TRBJ1-2, is GAGVSQTPSNKVTEKGKYVELRCDPISGHTALYWYRQSLGQGPEFLIYFQGTGAADDSGLPNDRFFAVRPEGSVSTLKIQRTERGDSAVYLCASSLTGDYGYTFGSGTRLTVV.

The rearrangement uses TRBV4-3 and TRBJ2-1, with D unresolved. This CDR3 region has 13 residues. V was trimmed by 2 bases and J by 4 bases, leaving 6 bases between them. The germline V gene has CDR1 LGHNA and CDR2 YSLEER. CDR3 in amino acids: CASSQNQYNEQFF. CDR3 sequence (DNA): TGCGCCAGCAGCCAAAATCAGTACAATGAGCAGTTCTTC.

The genes are TRBV28 and TRBJ1-5; D uncertain. The CDR3 contains 12 residues. V was cut by 6 bases and J by 3 bases, with 6 bases left in between. CDR1 MDHEN and CDR2 SYDVKM come from the germline V gene. This CDR3 is CASSFFNQPQHF. As DNA, the CDR3 is TGTGCCAGCAGCTTCTTCAATCAGCCCCAGCATTTT. Based on the CDR3 plus reference TRBV28 and TRBJ1-5, the full variable domain is DVKVTQSSRYLVKRTGEKVFLECVQDMDHENMFWYRQDPGLGLRLIYFSYDVKMKEKGDIPEGYSVSREKKERFSLILESASTNQTSMYLCASSFFNQPQHFGDGTRLSIL.

The rearrangement links TRBV27 to TRBJ2-6; D tentatively reads TRBD1 or TRBD2 (5 bases each). The V gene lost 6 bases and the J gene lost 5 bases, with 14 bases spanning the gap. The length of the CDR3 is 15 residues. The germline V gene has CDR1 MNHEY and CDR2 SMNVEV (reference sequence). This CDR3 reads CASRDGRGWANVLTF. CDR3 bases: TGTGCCAGCAGAGATGGACGGGGCTGGGCCAACGTCCTGACTTTC.